This T cell receptor (beta chain) was documented in a study of blood T cell repertoires in COVID-19. Study in general: There were acute and convalescent COVID-19 samples, and they came from the United States, Italy and Spain.

There are a few counts of this clone. All enrollees were roughly 18 to 90 years old and from 20 to 25 US areas. This CDR3 has 13 amino acids. The V end was cut by 3 bases, the J end by 5 bases, with 9 bases between. Germline CDR1 SGDLS, CDR2 YYNGEE. Libraries were prepared by immunoSEQ multiplex PCR; TCRdb keeps only in-frame clonotypes and omits some of them. The data contain 250,000 or so clones, roughly 84% of them singletons. The sample consisted of PBMCs or T cells enriched from blood (not recorded which). The chain has TRBV9 and TRBJ2-1, with a weak D call TRBD2 (6 bases). This sequence originates from a woman aged 50 to 65 who had been exposed to COVID-19. The CDR3 bases are TGTGCCAGCAGCGGCCTAGCGAACAATGAGCAGTTCTTC. Its translation: CASSGLANNEQFF.